This T cell receptor beta chain was captured by sequencing in a study of blood T cell repertoires in COVID-19. Trimming took 6 bases from V and 2 from J, leaving 16 bases between them. The CDR3 has 15 residues. CDR1 is SGHTA and CDR2 is FQGNSA in the germline V gene. Clones were sequenced by immunoSEQ multiplex PCR, and TCRdb holds only the in-frame ones, with some missing. The data show about 280,000 clones, 90% seen once. The V gene is TRBV7-2, the J gene TRBJ1-2; D not certain. The clonotype comes from a woman in her twenties or thirties with acute COVID-19. The specimen was PBMCs or T cells enriched from blood (not recorded which). CDR3 in DNA: TGTGCCAGCAGGTTCAATGAGGCTCCGAACTATGGCTACACCTTC. It codes for CASRFNEAPNYGYTF.